The 12 T cell receptor beta chains below all came from one sample that was sequenced in a study of blood T cell repertoires in COVID-19. Some clones are missing from TCRdb's copy, which holds only in-frame ones; the method was immunoSEQ multiplex PCR. This repertoire shows approximately 320,000 clones, roughly 87% found once; its top ten account for around 9.3%. The sequenced material came from PBMCs or T cells enriched from blood (not recorded which). These receptors were obtained from a woman in her late teens or twenties who had recovered from COVID-19.

The chain carries TRBV10-3 and TRBJ1-6, with D maybe TRBD1 (6 bases). The germline gives CDR1 ENHRY, CDR2 SYGVKD. The V end was cut by 3 bases, the J end by 6 bases, with 15 bases between. This CDR3 comprises 16 residues. CDR3 sequence: CAISERGGNSNSPLHF. CDR3 DNA: TGTGCCATCAGTGAAAGGGGGGGTAATAGTAATTCACCCCTCCACTTT.

The V call is TRBV5-1, the J call TRBJ2-7; perhaps TRBD1 as D (6 bases). From germline, CDR1 is SGHRS and CDR2 YFSETQ. Trimming stripped 2 bases from V and 0 bases from J, with 15 bases between. The CDR3 covers 16 residues. The CDR3: CASSFLRQVPSYEQYF. The CDR3 DNA sequence: TGCGCCAGCAGCTTCTTGAGACAGGTCCCCTCCTACGAGCAGTACTTC.

This rearrangement joins TRBV7-2 to TRBJ2-5; 8 bases match TRBD2. The length of the CDR3 is 15 residues. Trimming took 3 bases from V and 4 from J; bases not matched to a gene: 7. CDR1 and CDR2 (germline): SGHTA, FQGNSA. CDR3 nucleotides: TGTGCCAGCAGCTTCCTAGCGGGCGGTGGAGAGACCCAGTACTTC. Encoded protein: CASSFLAGGGETQYF.

The J gene is TRBJ2-5, the V gene TRBV20-1; D not resolved. The germline gives CDR1 DFQATT, CDR2 SNEGSKA (reference sequence). V was shortened by 5 bases and J by 5 bases, with 6 bases between the two germline ends. The CDR3 runs to 10 residues. In DNA, the CDR3 is TGCAGTGCTGGCCTGGAGACCCAGTACTTC. The encoded protein is CSAGLETQYF.

The rearrangement joins TRBV7-9 to TRBJ2-1, with 9 nucleotides matching TRBD1. V lost 5 bases and J lost 11; bases outside the gene matches: 13. This CDR3 contains 15 residues. Per the germline V gene, CDR1 is SEHNR and CDR2 is FQNEAQ (reference sequence). CDR3 DNA sequence: TGTGCCAGCAGCCTAGACGGGACAGGGTTTCGTAAGCAGTTCTTC. It encodes CASSLDGTGFRKQFF.

The genes are TRBV4-3 and TRBJ2-2; TRBD2 matches at 12 bases. The germline CDR1 and CDR2 sequences are LGHNA and YSLEER. The CDR3 is 15 residues long. Trimming took 4 bases from V and 7 from J; bases not matched to a gene: 4. CDR3 region: CASSPLAGGLGELFF. CDR3 in DNA: TGCGCCAGCAGCCCTCTAGCGGGGGGGCTCGGGGAGCTGTTTTTT.

This chain uses TRBV3-1 (or the pseudogene TRBV3-2) with TRBJ1-6; D gene unclear. The germline V gene has CDR1 LGHDT and CDR2 YNNKEL (reference sequence). The CDR3 has 13 amino acids. The V gene lost 3 bases and the J gene lost 10 bases, with 10 bases spanning the gap. CDR3 nucleotide sequence: TGTGCCAGCAGCCAGTCTGGTGGCTCACCCCTCCACTTT. The encoded protein is CASSQSGGSPLHF.

This chain links TRBV20-1 with TRBJ1-1; D is uncertain. Trimming shortened V by 5 bases and J by 7 bases, and 11 bases separated the two germline ends. Germline-derived CDR1 and CDR2 are DFQATT and SNEGSKA (reference sequence). The CDR3 spans 11 residues. The CDR3 DNA reads TGCAGTGCTTTTTTACAGTTTGAAGCTTTCTTT. Residues: CSAFLQFEAFF.

J is TRBJ1-1 and V is TRBV5-1; D call uncertain. CDR1 is SGHRS and CDR2 is YFSETQ in the germline V gene. The CDR3 totals 14 residues. Trimming took 0 bases from V and 2 from J, leaving 8 bases between them. The CDR3 sequence is CASSLDGSNTEAFF. The CDR3 DNA reads TGCGCCAGCAGCTTGGATGGCAGTAACACTGAAGCTTTCTTT.

The chain's CDR3 is CASSLSGQGGYEQYF. CDR3 coding DNA: TGTGCCAGCAGTTTATCGGGACAGGGCGGCTACGAGCAGTACTTC. The chain is built from TRBV28 and TRBJ2-7; the match to TRBD1 covers 9 bases. The germline CDR1 and CDR2 sequences are MDHEN and SYDVKM. The CDR3 contains 15 residues. With 1 base clipped from V and 3 bases from J, the junction kept 4 bases outside the gene matches.

The chain has TRBV18 and TRBJ1-6; D is possibly TRBD1 (6 bases). The CDR3 is made up of 15 amino acids. Germline-derived CDR1 and CDR2 are KGHSH and LQKENI. Trimming stripped 5 bases from V and 3 bases from J, with 11 bases between. The CDR3 spells CASSSEQGYNSPLHF. Here the CDR3 DNA reads TGTGCCAGCTCATCAGAACAGGGCTATAATTCACCCCTCCACTTT.

This rearrangement joins TRBV19 to TRBJ2-7, with 12 bases aligning to TRBD1. CDR1 and CDR2 from the germline V gene are LNHDA and SQIVND (reference sequence). Losses at the gene ends were 5 bases for V and 2 bases for J; bases not matched to a gene: 7. The CDR3 spans 16 residues. The chain's CDR3 is CASSSGTGGDPYEQYF. CDR3 bases: TGTGCCAGTAGTTCTGGGACAGGGGGCGACCCCTACGAGCAGTACTTC.